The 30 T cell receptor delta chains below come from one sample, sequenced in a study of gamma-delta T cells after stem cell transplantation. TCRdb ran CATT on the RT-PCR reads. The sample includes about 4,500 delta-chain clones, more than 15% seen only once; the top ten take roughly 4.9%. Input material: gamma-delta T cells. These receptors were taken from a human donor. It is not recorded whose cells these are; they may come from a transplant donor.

CDR3 nucleotide sequence: TGTGCCTGTGACAGAACAGGCGGGCGGCTCATCTTT. Translation: CACDRTGGRLIF. The V gene is TRDV2; the J gene was not called. This CDR3 contains 12 residues. Germline lookup yields CDR1 GEAIGNYY and CDR2 EKD.

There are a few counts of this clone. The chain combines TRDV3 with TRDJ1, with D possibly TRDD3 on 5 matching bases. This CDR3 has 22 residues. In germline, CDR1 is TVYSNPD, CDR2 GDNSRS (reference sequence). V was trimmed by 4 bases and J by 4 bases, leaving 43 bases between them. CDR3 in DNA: TGTGCCTCTTCTCGGGTCCGGATGTCCGAAACCTTAATGTGGGATTTGGGCGATAAACTCATCTTT. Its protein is CASSRVRMSETLMWDLGDKLIF.

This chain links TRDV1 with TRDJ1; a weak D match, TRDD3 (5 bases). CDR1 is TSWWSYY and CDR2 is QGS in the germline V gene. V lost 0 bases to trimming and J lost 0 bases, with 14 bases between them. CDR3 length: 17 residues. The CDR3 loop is CALGELDGDLYTDKLIF. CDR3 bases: TGTGCTCTTGGGGAACTTGATGGGGACCTGTACACCGATAAACTCATCTTT.

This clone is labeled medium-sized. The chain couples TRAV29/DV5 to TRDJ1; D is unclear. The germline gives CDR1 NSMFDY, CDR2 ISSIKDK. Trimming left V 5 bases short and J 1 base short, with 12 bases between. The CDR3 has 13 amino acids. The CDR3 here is CAAGRSFTDKLIF. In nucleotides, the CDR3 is TGTGCAGCCGGGAGAAGTTTCACCGATAAACTCATCTTT.

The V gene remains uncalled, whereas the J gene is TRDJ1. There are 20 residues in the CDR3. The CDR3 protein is CACDTASRTPTGLKRAKLIF. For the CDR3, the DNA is TGTGCCTGTGACACCGCCTCTCGCACCCCCACTGGTCTTAAACGCGCTAAACTCATCTTT.

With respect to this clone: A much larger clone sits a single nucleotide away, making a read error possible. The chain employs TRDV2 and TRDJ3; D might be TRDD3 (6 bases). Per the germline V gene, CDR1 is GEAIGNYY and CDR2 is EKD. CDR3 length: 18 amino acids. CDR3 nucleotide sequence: TGTGCCTGTGACACCGTGGGATGTGGCTCCTGGGGCACCCGACAGATGTTTTTC. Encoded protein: CACDTVGCGSWGTRQMFF.

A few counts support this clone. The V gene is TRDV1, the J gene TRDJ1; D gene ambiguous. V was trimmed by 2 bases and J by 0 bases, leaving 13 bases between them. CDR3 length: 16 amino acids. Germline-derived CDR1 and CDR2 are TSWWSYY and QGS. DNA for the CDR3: TGTGCTCTTGGGGAAAATCTCCGACTCTACACCGATAAACTCATCTTT. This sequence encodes CALGENLRLYTDKLIF.

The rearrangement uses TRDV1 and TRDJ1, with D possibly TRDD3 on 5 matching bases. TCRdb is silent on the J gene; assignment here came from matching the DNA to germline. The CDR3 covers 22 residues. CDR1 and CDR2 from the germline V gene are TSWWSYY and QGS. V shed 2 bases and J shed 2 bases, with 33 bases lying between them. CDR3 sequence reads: CALGENRVSSGESFTWTDKLIF. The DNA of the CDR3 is TGTGCTCTTGGGGAAAACAGGGTATCCTCCGGGGAGTCCTTTACATGGACCGATAAACTCATCTTT.

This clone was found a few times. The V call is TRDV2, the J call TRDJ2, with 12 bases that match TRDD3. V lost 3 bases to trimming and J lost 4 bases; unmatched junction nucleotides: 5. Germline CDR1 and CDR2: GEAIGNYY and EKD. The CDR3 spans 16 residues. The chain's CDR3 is CACDVLGDTSTAQLFF. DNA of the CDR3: TGTGCCTGTGACGTACTGGGGGATACTTCGACAGCACAACTCTTCTTT.

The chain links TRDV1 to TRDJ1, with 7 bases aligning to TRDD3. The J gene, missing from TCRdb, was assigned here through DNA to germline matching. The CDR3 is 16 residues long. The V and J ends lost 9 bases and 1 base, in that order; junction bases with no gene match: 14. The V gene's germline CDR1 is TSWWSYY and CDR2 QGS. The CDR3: CALLHYGLGGTDKLIF. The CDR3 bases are TGTGCTCTGCTTCACTACGGTCTGGGGGGCACCGATAAACTCATCTTT.

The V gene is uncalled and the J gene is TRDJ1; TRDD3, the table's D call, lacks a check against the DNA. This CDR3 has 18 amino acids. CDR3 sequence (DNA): TGTGCTCTTGGGGCTTCCCCGGGGGGATACGTGTACACCGATAAACTCATCTTT. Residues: CALGASPGGYVYTDKLIF.

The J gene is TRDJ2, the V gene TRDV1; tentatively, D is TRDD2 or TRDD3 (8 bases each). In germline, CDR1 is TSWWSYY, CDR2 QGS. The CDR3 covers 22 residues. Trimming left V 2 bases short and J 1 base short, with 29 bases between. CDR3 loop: CALGEYHFLPHWGDGLTAQLFF. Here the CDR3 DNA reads TGTGCTCTTGGGGAATACCACTTCCTACCTCACTGGGGGGACGGTTTGACAGCACAACTCTTCTTT.

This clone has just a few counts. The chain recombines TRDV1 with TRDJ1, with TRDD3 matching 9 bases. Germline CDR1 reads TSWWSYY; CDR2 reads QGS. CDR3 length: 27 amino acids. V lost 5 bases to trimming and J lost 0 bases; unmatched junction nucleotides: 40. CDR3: CALGPTQKGNSLPSGWGIRKDTDKLIF. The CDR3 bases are TGTGCTCTTGGGCCCACCCAAAAGGGTAATAGCCTTCCCTCTGGGTGGGGGATAAGAAAGGACACCGATAAACTCATCTTT.

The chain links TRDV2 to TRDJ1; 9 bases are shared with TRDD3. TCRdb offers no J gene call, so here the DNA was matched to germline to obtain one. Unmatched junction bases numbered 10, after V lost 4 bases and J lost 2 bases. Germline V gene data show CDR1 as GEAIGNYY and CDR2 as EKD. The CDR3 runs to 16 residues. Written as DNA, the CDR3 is TGTGCCTGTGAACGGTACTGGGGGAGCGGGACCGATAAACTCATCTTT. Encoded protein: CACERYWGSGTDKLIF.

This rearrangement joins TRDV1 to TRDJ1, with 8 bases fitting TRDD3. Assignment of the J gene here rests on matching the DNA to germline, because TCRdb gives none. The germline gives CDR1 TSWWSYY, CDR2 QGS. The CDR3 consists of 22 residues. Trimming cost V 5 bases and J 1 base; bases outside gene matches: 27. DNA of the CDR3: TGTGCTCTTGGGCCCAAGTCCACGGGGAATACTGGGGGCCGACCTTGCACCGATAAACTCATCTTT. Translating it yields CALGPKSTGNTGGRPCTDKLIF.

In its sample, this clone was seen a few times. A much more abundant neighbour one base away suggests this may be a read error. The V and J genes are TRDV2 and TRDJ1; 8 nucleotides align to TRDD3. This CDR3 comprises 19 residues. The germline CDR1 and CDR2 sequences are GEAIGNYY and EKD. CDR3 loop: CAREIITMGDSAYTDKLIF. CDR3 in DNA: TGTGCCCGTGAAATCATCACGATGGGGGATTCAGCGTACACCGATAAACTCATCTTT.

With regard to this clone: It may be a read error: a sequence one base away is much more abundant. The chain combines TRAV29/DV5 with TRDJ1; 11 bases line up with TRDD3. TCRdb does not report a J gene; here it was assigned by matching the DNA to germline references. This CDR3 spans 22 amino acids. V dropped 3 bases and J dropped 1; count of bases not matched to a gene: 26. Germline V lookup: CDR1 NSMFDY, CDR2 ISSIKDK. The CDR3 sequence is CAANRAEGWGIPTRTGTDKLIF. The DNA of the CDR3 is TGTGCAGCAAATCGGGCCGAGGGCTGGGGGATACCCACGCGTACAGGCACCGATAAACTCATCTTT.

CDR3 protein: CAIGENGERGDGETRQLIF. Written as DNA, the CDR3 is TGTGCTATTGGGGAAAATGGGGAGCGGGGGGATGGGGAGACCAGGCAACTCATCTTT. The J segment is TRDJ1; no V gene was assigned; the listed D gene, TRDD3, was not tested against the DNA. The CDR3 loop spans 19 amino acids.

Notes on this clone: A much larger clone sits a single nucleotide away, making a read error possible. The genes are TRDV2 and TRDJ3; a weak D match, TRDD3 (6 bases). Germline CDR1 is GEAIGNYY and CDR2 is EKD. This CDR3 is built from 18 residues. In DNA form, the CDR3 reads TGTGCCTGTGACCTTGGGGGGACCAGCTCCCGGGACACCCGACAGATGTTTTTC. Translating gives CACDLGGTSSRDTRQMFF.

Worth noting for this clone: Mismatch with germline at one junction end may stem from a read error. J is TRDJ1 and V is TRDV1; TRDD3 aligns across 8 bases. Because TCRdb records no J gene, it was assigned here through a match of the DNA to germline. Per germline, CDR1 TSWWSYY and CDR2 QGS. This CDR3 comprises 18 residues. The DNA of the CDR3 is TGTGCTATTGGGACCACTCGAACTGGGGGCCTGTACACCGATAAACTCATCTTT. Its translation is CAIGTTRTGGLYTDKLIF.

DNA for the CDR3: TGTGCCTTTGGACCTTCCTACGTAGGCTTGGGACACCTCTCGTACACCGATAAACTCATCTTT. Encoded protein: CAFGPSYVGLGHLSYTDKLIF. This chain connects TRDV3 to TRDJ1; 9 nucleotides align to TRDD2. The germline V gene encodes CDR1 TVYSNPD and CDR2 GDNSRS (reference sequence). The CDR3 is made up of 21 amino acids. After removal of 2 bases from V and 0 bases from J, the junction contained 25 bases not matched to a gene.

The CDR3 DNA sequence: TGTGCTCTTGAGGTCTCTTTGACAGCACAACTCTTCTTT. Its protein is CALEVSLTAQLFF. The V gene is TRDV1, the J gene TRDJ2; D ambiguous. The V and J ends lost 7 bases and 0 bases respectively, with 6 bases between them. The germline gives CDR1 TSWWSYY, CDR2 QGS. The CDR3 length is 13 residues.

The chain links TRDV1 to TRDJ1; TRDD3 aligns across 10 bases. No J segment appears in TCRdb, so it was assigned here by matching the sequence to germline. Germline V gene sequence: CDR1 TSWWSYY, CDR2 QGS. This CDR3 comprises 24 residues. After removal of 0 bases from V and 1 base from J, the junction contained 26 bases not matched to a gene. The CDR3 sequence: CALGELHSPRVLGDPTGGTDKLIF. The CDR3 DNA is TGTGCTCTTGGGGAACTACATTCCCCCAGAGTACTGGGGGATCCGACGGGGGGCACCGATAAACTCATCTTT.

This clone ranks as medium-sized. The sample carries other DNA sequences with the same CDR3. CDR3 coding DNA: TGTGCCTGTGACAGAGCTGGGGGATACCTCTCCTGGGACACCCGACAGATGTTTTTC. Amino acid sequence: CACDRAGGYLSWDTRQMFF. The rearrangement uses TRDV2 and TRDJ3; the match to TRDD3 covers 11 bases. This CDR3 spans 19 amino acids. Unmatched junction bases numbered 5, after V lost 2 bases and J lost 0 bases. Germline-derived CDR1 and CDR2 are GEAIGNYY and EKD.

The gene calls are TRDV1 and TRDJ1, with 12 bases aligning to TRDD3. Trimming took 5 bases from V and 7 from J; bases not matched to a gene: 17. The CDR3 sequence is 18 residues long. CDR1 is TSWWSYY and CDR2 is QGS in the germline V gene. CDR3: CALGTHLYWGIQKCKLIF. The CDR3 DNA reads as TGTGCTCTTGGGACACACCTGTACTGGGGGATACAAAAATGTAAACTCATCTTT.

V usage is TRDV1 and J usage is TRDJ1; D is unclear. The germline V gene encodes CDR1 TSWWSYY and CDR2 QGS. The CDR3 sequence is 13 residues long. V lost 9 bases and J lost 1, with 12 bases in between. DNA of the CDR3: TGTGCTCTCTCTAAGGAGCCCACCGATAAACTCATCTTT. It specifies CALSKEPTDKLIF.

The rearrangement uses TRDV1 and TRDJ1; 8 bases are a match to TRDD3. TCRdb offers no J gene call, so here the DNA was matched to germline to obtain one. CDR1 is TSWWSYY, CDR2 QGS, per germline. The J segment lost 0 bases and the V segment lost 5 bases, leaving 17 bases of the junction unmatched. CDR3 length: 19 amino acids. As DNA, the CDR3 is TGTGCTCTTGGGAAAATATCCTACAGTACTGGGGGGTACACCGATAAACTCATCTTT. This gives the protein CALGKISYSTGGYTDKLIF.

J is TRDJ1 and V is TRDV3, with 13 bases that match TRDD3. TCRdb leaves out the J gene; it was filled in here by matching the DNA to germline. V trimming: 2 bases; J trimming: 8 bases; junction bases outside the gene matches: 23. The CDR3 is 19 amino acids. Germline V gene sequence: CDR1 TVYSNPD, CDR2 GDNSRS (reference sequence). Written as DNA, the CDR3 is TGTGCCTTTTTAGGGTACCGAAAAAGTACTGGGGGATACGGTACCAAACTCATCTTT. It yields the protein CAFLGYRKSTGGYGTKLIF.

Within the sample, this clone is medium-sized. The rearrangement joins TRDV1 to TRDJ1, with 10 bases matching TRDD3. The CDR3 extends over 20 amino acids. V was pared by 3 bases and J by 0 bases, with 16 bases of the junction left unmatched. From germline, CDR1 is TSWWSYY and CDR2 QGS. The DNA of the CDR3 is TGTGCTCTTGGGGATCATACGGTCCACGGGACTGGGGGATACACCGATAAACTCATCTTT. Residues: CALGDHTVHGTGGYTDKLIF.

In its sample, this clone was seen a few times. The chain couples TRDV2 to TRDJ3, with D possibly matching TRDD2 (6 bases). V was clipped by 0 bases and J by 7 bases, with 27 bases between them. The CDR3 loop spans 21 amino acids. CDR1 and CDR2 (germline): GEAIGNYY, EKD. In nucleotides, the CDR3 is TGTGCCTGTGACACCGATGGGATTGGGGTCTCCTACTCCTTCGACACCCGACAGATGTTTTTC. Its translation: CACDTDGIGVSYSFDTRQMFF.